The text below deals with one T cell receptor beta chain. The data derive from a study of T cell responses to AZD1222 COVID-19 vaccine. Germline CDR1 MNHEY, CDR2 SVGAGI. V shed 5 bases and J 5 bases; nucleotides not matched to a gene: 2. CDR3 length: 13 amino acids. Repertoires were generated with immunoSEQ multiplex PCR, while TCRdb's copy carries only in-frame clones and drops some. The sample lists about 130,000 clones, over 85% occurring once. This chain connects TRBV6-5 to TRBJ1-5; 8 bases are shared with TRBD1. The sequenced sample was peripheral blood, obtained on day 0 of AZD1222 vaccination. The sequence was collected from an adult in good health. The CDR3, as DNA: TGTGCCAGCAGTACAGGGGGTCATCAGCCCCAGCATTTT. Encoded protein: CASSTGGHQPQHF.